This T cell receptor beta chain was found in a study of T cell responses to AZD1222 COVID-19 vaccine. The assay was immunoSEQ multiplex PCR, and TCRdb's table has in-frame clones only and misses some. The sample has some 130,000 clones, about nine tenths seen once. Trimming took off 2 bases at V and 9 bases at J, with 20 bases between the two ends. There are 16 residues in the CDR3. Germline-derived CDR1 and CDR2 are ENHRY and SYGVKD. The clonotype was recovered from an adult in good health. This chain uses TRBV10-3 with TRBJ2-1; D may be TRBD1 or TRBD2 (6 bases each). This material consisted of peripheral blood, taken on day 0 of AZD1222 vaccination. CDR3 in amino acids: CAISEPREPQGLEQFF. The CDR3 DNA reads TGTGCCATCAGTGAGCCCCGGGAGCCCCAGGGGCTTGAGCAGTTCTTC.